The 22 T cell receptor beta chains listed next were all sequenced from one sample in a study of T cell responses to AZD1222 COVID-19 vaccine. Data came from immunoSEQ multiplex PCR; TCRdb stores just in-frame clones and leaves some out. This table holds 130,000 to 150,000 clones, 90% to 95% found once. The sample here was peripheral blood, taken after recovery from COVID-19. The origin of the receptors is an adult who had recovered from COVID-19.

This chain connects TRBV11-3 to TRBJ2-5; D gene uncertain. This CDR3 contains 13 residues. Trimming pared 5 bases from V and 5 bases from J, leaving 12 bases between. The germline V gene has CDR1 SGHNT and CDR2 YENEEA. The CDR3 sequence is CASSPSYGETQYF. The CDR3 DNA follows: TGTGCCAGCAGCCCTTCGTATGGGGAGACCCAGTACTTC.

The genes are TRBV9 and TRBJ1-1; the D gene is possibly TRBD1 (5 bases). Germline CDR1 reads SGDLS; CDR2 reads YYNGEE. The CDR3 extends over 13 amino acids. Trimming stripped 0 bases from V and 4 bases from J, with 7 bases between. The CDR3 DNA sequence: TGTGCCAGCAGCGTAGATGGGGGCACTGAAGCTTTCTTT. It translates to CASSVDGGTEAFF. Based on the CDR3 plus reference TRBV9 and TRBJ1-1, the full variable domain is DSGVTQTPKHLITATGQRVTLRCSPRSGDLSVYWYQQSLDQGLQFLIQYYNGEERAKGNILERFSAQQFPDLHSELNLSSLELGDSALYFCASSVDGGTEAFFGQGTRLTVV.

This CDR3 is CASSPTSGSHEQYF. In DNA form, the CDR3 reads TGTGCCAGCAGTCCTACTAGCGGGAGCCACGAGCAGTACTTC. The chain is built from TRBV3-1 (or the pseudogene TRBV3-2) and TRBJ2-7; 11 bases line up with TRBD2. The germline CDR1 and CDR2 sequences are LGHDT and YNNKEL (reference sequence). Trimming at V came to 6 bases and at J to 5 bases, leaving 6 bases not matched to a gene. The CDR3 extends over 14 amino acids.

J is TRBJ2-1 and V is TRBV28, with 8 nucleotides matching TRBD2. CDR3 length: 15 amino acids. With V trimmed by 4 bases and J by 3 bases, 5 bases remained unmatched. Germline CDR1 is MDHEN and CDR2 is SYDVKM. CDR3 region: CASSSPGLGYNEQFF. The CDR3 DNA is TGTGCCAGCAGTTCTCCGGGACTAGGCTACAATGAGCAGTTCTTC.

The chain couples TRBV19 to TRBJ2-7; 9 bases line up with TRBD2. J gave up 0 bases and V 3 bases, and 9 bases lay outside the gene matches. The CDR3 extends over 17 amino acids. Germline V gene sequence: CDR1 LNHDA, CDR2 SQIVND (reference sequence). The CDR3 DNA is TGTGCCAGTAGTATTGGCGCGGGAGGGCCCCGCTCCTACGAGCAGTACTTC. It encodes CASSIGAGGPRSYEQYF.

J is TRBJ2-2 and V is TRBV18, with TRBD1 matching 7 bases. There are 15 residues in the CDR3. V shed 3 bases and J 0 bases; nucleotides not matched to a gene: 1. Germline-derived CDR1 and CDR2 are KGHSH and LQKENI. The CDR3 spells CASSPDRPNTGELFF. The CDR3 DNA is TGTGCCAGCTCACCGGACAGGCCGAACACCGGGGAGCTGTTTTTT.

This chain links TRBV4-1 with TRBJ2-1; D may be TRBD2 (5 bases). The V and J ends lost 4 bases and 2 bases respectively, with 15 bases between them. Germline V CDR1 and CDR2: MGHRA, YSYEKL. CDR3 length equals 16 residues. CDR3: CASSLRGPETYNEQFF. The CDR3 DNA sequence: TGCGCCAGCAGCCTGCGAGGGCCCGAAACCTACAATGAGCAGTTCTTC.

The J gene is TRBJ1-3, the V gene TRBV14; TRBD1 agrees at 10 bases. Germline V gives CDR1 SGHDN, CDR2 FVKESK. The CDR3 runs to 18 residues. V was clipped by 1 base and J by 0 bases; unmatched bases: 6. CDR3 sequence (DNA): TGTGCCAGCAGCCAAGTTGACAGGGGGCGACCCTCTGGAAACACCATATATTTT. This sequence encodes CASSQVDRGRPSGNTIYF.

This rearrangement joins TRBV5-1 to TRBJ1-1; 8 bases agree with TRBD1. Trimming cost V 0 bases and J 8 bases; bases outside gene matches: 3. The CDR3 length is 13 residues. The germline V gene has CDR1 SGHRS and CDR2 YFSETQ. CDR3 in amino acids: CASSLAGTGEAFF. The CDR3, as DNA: TGCGCCAGCAGCTTGGCCGGGACAGGAGAAGCTTTCTTT.

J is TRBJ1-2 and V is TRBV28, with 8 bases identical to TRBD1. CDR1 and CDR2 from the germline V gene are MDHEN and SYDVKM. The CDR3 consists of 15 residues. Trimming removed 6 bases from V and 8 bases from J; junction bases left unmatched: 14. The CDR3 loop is CASSRGTGVNSGYTF. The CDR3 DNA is TGTGCCAGCAGCCGCGGGACAGGCGTTAATAGCGGCTACACCTTC.

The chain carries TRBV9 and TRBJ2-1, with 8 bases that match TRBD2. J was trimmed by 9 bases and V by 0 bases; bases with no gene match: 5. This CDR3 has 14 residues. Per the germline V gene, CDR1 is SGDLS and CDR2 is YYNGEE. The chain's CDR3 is CASSVGAGDFEQFF. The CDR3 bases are TGTGCCAGCAGCGTAGGAGCGGGAGACTTTGAGCAGTTCTTC.

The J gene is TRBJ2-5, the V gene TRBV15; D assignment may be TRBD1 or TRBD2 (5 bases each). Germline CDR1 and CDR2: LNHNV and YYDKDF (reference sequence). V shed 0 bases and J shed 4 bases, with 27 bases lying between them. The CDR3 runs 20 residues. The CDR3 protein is CATSRDNPLTLNGGLETQYF. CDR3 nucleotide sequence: TGTGCCACCAGCAGAGACAACCCCTTAACTTTAAATGGGGGTTTAGAGACCCAGTACTTC.

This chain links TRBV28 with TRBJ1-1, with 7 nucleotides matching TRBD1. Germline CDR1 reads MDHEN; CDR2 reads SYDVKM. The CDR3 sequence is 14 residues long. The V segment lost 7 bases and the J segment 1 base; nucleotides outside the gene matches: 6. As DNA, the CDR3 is TGTGCCAGCAATGAGGGGGACAGGAACACTGAAGCTTTCTTT. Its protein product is CASNEGDRNTEAFF.

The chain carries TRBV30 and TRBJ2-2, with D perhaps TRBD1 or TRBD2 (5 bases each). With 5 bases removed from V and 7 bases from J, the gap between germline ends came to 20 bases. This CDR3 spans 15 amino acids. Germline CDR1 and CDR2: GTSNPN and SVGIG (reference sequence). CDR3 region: CAWSPQGVESGELFF. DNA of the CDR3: TGTGCCTGGTCTCCTCAGGGAGTGGAGAGCGGGGAGCTGTTTTTT.

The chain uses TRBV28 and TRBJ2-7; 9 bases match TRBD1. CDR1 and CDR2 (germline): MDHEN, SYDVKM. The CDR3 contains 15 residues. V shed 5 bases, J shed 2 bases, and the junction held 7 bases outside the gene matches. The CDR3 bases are TGTGCCAGCAGTGCCCGGGACAGGGCGACCTACGAGCAGTACTTC. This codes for CASSARDRATYEQYF.

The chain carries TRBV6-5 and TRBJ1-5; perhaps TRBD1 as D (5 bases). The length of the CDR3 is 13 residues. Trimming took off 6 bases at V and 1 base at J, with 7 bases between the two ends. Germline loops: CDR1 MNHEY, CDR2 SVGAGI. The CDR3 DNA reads TGTGCCAGCAGCCGGGACAGCAATCAGCCCCAGCATTTT. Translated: CASSRDSNQPQHF.

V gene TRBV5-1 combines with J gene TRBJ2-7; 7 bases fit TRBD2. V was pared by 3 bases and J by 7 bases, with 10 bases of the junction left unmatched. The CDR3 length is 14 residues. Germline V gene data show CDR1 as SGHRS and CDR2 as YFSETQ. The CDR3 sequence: CASSSSGVKDEQYF. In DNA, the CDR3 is TGCGCCAGCAGCTCTAGCGGAGTAAAGGATGAGCAGTACTTC.

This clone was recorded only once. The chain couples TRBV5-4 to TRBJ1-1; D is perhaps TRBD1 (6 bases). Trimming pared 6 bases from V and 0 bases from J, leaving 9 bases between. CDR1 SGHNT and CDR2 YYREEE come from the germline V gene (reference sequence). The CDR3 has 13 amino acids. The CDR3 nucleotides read TGTGCCAGCACAGGGGCGGTGAACACTGAAGCTTTCTTT. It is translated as CASTGAVNTEAFF.

The CDR3: CATTRSGGRNQPQHF. Here the CDR3 DNA reads TGTGCCACCACCAGGTCAGGGGGACGCAATCAGCCCCAGCATTTT. The V and J genes are TRBV15 and TRBJ1-5; 7 bases match TRBD1. Germline V lookup: CDR1 LNHNV, CDR2 YYDKDF (reference sequence). The CDR3 runs 15 residues. After removal of 7 bases from V and 2 bases from J, the junction contained 8 bases not matched to a gene. Combining the CDR3 with reference TRBV15 and TRBJ1-5 gives the whole variable domain DAMVIQNPRYQVTQFGKPVTLSCSQTLNHNVMYWYQQKSSQAPKLLFHYYDKDFNNEADTPDNFQSRRPNTSFCFLDIRSPGLGDTAMYLCATTRSGGRNQPQHFGDGTRLSIL.

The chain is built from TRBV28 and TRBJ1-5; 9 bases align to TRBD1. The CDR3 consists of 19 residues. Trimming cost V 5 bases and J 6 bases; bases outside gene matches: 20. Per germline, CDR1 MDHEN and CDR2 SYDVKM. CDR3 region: CASSRPGQGYWSEIQPQHF. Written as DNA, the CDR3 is TGTGCCAGCAGTCGACCGGGACAGGGCTATTGGAGTGAGATTCAGCCCCAGCATTTT.

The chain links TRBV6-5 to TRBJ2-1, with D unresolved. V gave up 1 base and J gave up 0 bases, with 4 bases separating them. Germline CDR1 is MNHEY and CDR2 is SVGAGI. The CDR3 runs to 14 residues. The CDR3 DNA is TGTGCCAGCAGTTACTTGGTCTCCTACAATGAGCAGTTCTTC. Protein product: CASSYLVSYNEQFF.

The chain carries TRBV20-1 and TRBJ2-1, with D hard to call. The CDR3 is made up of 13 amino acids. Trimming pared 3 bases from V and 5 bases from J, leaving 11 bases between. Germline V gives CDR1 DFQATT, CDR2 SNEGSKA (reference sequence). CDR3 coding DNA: TGCAGTGCTAGTAGACTCGTAAACAATGAGCAGTTCTTC. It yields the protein CSASRLVNNEQFF.